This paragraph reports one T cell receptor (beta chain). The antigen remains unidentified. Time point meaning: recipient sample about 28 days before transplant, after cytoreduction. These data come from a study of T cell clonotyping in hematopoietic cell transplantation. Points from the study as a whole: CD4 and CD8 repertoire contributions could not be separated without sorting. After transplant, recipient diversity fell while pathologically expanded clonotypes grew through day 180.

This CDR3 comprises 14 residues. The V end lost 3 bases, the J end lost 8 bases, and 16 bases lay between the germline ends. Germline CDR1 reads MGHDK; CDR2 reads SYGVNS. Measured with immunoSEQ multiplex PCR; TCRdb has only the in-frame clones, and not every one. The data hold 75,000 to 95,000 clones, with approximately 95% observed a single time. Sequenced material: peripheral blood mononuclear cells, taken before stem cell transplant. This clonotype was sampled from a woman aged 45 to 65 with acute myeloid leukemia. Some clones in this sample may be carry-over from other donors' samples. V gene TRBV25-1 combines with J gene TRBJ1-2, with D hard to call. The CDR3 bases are TGTGCCAGCAGTGAGCGGCAGTGGGGTAGAGGCTACACCTTC. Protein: CASSERQWGRGYTF.